What follows are 30 T cell receptor beta chains derived from one specimen sequenced in a study of shared clonotypes between healthy human individuals. Method: immunoSEQ multiplex PCR; TCRdb's copy keeps in-frame clones and lacks some. The repertoire includes 2 million to 2.5 million clones, approximately 95% of them detected once, and over 0.1% sits in the top ten. Source material: naive CD4+ T cells sorted from blood. As for subset: CD45RA+ positively selected. These TCRs come from a man younger than 35 in good health.

The genes are TRBV5-1 and TRBJ1-1; the D is unclear. The CDR3 consists of 14 residues. V was cut by 3 bases and J by 0 bases, with 9 bases left in between. Germline loops: CDR1 SGHRS, CDR2 YFSETQ. CDR3 sequence: CASSSITVNTEAFF. In DNA form, the CDR3 reads TGCGCCAGCAGCTCGATAACGGTGAACACTGAAGCTTTCTTT.

The chain couples TRBV5-1 to TRBJ1-6; D is perhaps TRBD1 (5 bases). Trimming took 6 bases from V and 5 from J, leaving 15 bases between them. The V gene's germline CDR1 is SGHRS and CDR2 YFSETQ. The CDR3 is made up of 15 amino acids. For the CDR3, the DNA is TGCGCCAGCAAACGCTGGGAAGGGGATAATTCACCCCTCCACTTT. It translates to CASKRWEGDNSPLHF.

This chain connects TRBV30 to TRBJ2-6; TRBD1 matches 9 bases. CDR1 and CDR2 from the germline V gene are GTSNPN and SVGIG (reference sequence). This CDR3 region has 18 residues. Losses at the gene ends were 2 bases for V and 4 bases for J; bases not matched to a gene: 12. The CDR3 loop reads CAWSHPGQGISGANVLTF. CDR3 bases: TGTGCCTGGAGTCACCCGGGACAGGGAATTTCGGGGGCCAACGTCCTGACTTTC.

The sample holds one count of this clone. The gene calls are TRBV14 and TRBJ2-3; 8 nucleotides match TRBD1. CDR3 size: 14 residues. Germline values: CDR1 SGHDN, CDR2 FVKESK. V was pared by 5 bases and J by 9 bases, with 10 bases of the junction left unmatched. The CDR3 sequence is CASSSRTGFTTQYF. The CDR3 DNA follows: TGTGCCAGCAGCTCTCGGACAGGGTTTACAACGCAGTATTTT. The full variable domain, its missing parts supplied by reference TRBV14 and TRBJ2-3, is EAGVTQFPSHSVIEKGQTVTLRCDPISGHDNLYWYRRVMGKEIKFLLHFVKESKQDESGMPNNRFLAERTGGTYSTLKVQPAELEDSGVYFCASSSRTGFTTQYFGPGTRLTVL.

In the case of this clone: Other DNA sequences in this specimen translate into the identical CDR3. The chain recombines TRBV4-1 with TRBJ2-5, with no clear D. The CDR3 is made up of 13 amino acids. Germline CDR1 is MGHRA and CDR2 is YSYEKL. Trimming removed 0 bases at V and 2 bases at J, with 4 bases between. The CDR3 protein is CASSQDRQETQYF. DNA of the CDR3: TGCGCCAGCAGCCAAGACAGACAAGAGACCCAGTACTTC.

The gene calls are TRBV29-1 and TRBJ1-2, with D possibly being TRBD1 (6 bases). CDR3 size: 14 residues. CDR1 SQVTM and CDR2 ANQGSEA come from the germline V gene. V was pared by 4 bases and J by 8 bases, with 20 bases between. CDR3 sequence reads: CSVGLVQGTSGYTF. The CDR3 DNA follows: TGCAGCGTTGGCCTCGTACAGGGTACTTCGGGCTACACCTTC.

This chain uses TRBV30 with TRBJ1-1; D unclear. The ends were cut back, 4 bases at V and 0 bases at J, with 12 bases in the middle. The CDR3 loop spans 14 amino acids. Per germline, CDR1 GTSNPN and CDR2 SVGIG (reference sequence). CDR3 DNA: TGTGCCTGGAAGAGGGAGAGCATGAACACTGAAGCTTTCTTT. It specifies CAWKRESMNTEAFF.

The gene calls are TRBV29-1 and TRBJ2-6; 9 positions agree with TRBD1. This CDR3 has 17 residues. Trimming at V came to 4 bases and at J to 2 bases, leaving 9 bases not matched to a gene. Per the germline V gene, CDR1 is SQVTM and CDR2 is ANQGSEA. The CDR3 loop reads CSVAPMTGGAGANVLTF. In DNA, the CDR3 is TGCAGCGTTGCCCCCATGACAGGGGGTGCTGGGGCCAACGTCCTGACTTTC.

The chain is built from TRBV19 and TRBJ1-1; no definite D call. The CDR3 loop spans 12 amino acids. With 3 bases removed from V and 12 bases from J, the gap between germline ends came to 14 bases. Germline CDR1 and CDR2: LNHDA and SQIVND (reference sequence). The CDR3 bases are TGTGCCAGTAGTATCATTACCGGGCATACTTTCTTT. Protein: CASSIITGHTFF.

V and J are TRBV7-9 and TRBJ2-2; no clear D. V lost 5 bases, J lost 0 bases, and 13 bases lay in between. From germline, CDR1 is SEHNR and CDR2 FQNEAQ (reference sequence). This CDR3 contains 16 residues. Here the CDR3 DNA reads TGTGCCAGCAGCCCCGATTATGCCCCGAACACCGGGGAGCTGTTTTTT. Translation: CASSPDYAPNTGELFF.

This chain links TRBV2 with TRBJ1-5; D uncertain. Germline loops: CDR1 SNHLY, CDR2 FYNNEI. CDR3 length equals 15 residues. The V gene lost 2 bases and the J gene lost 7 bases, with 15 bases spanning the gap. The DNA of the CDR3 is TGTGCCAGCAGTGAATTTATGGGCTCGAGGCAGCCCCAGCATTTT. The encoded protein is CASSEFMGSRQPQHF.

The genes are TRBV5-6 and TRBJ2-1; 7 nucleotides match TRBD1. CDR3 length: 16 residues. Germline V CDR1 and CDR2: SGHDT, YYEEEE. Germline trimming cut 4 bases from V and 2 bases from J; bases unmatched to any gene: 9. The CDR3 loop is CASSTLGGGTYNEQFF. DNA of the CDR3: TGTGCCAGCAGCACTTTAGGGGGCGGAACCTACAATGAGCAGTTCTTC.

The CDR3 sequence: CASSLAVGGTAYNSPLHF. CDR3 nucleotide sequence: TGTGCCAGCAGCTTGGCCGTGGGGGGGACAGCATATAATTCACCCCTCCACTTT. The rearrangement links TRBV5-6 to TRBJ1-6; 7 bases match TRBD1. Germline lookup yields CDR1 SGHDT and CDR2 YYEEEE. Trimming cost V 0 bases and J 4 bases; bases outside gene matches: 10. The CDR3 extends over 18 amino acids.

The chain uses TRBV7-8 and TRBJ2-4, with no clear D. This CDR3 contains 15 residues. Trimming took off 2 bases at V and 5 bases at J, with 13 bases between the two ends. Germline-derived CDR1 and CDR2 are SGHVS and FQNEAQ. The CDR3 DNA sequence: TGTGCCAGCAGCTTAATGTTTGGAAGGGAAAACATTCAGTACTTC. It yields the protein CASSLMFGRENIQYF.

The chain couples TRBV12-5 to TRBJ2-1; unclear D gene. Germline loops: CDR1 LGHNT, CDR2 FRNRAP. The V end lost 0 bases, the J end lost 15 bases, and 12 bases lay between the germline ends. The CDR3 contains 12 residues. The CDR3 region has the DNA TGTGCTAGTGGTTTGGTAGTGAAGACCGGGTTCTTC. Translation: CASGLVVKTGFF.

The chain uses TRBV27 and TRBJ2-7; no reliable D call. This CDR3 contains 11 residues. V was pared by 4 bases and J by 5 bases, with 6 bases between. Per germline, CDR1 MNHEY and CDR2 SMNVEV (reference sequence). The CDR3 sequence is CASSSFDEQYF. DNA of the CDR3: TGTGCCAGCAGTTCCTTCGACGAGCAGTACTTC.

To note about this clone: Additional DNA sequences in this sample encode the identical CDR3. The chain links TRBV5-1 to TRBJ2-2; tentative D call: TRBD2 (5 bases). V shed 0 bases and J shed 0 bases, with 6 bases lying between them. The CDR3 consists of 15 residues. Germline V CDR1 and CDR2: SGHRS, YFSETQ. In DNA form, the CDR3 reads TGCGCCAGCAGCTTGGCACTAGCGAACACCGGGGAGCTGTTTTTT. This gives the protein CASSLALANTGELFF. The full variable domain, rest sourced from reference TRBV5-1 and TRBJ2-2, is KAGVTQTPRYLIKTRGQQVTLSCSPISGHRSVSWYQQTPGQGLQFLFEYFSETQRNKGNFPGRFSGRQFSNSRSEMNVSTLELGDSALYLCASSLALANTGELFFGEGSRLTVL.

The chain uses TRBV5-4 and TRBJ2-5; 12 bases map to TRBD2. Germline CDR1 and CDR2: SGHNT and YYREEE (reference sequence). Trimming at V came to 3 bases and at J to 3 bases, leaving 3 bases not matched to a gene. This CDR3 spans 15 amino acids. For the CDR3, the DNA is TGTGCCAGCAGCTCGAGACTAGCGGGAGAAGAGACCCAGTACTTC. It specifies CASSSRLAGEETQYF.

The gene calls are TRBV28 and TRBJ1-1; D remains unclear. Between the trimmed V and J ends, which lost 3 bases and 0 bases, there was a span of 14 bases. This CDR3 has 16 amino acids. Germline V gene lookup returns CDR1 MDHEN and CDR2 SYDVKM. CDR3 in amino acids: CASSFGGVPLNTEAFF. CDR3 nucleotides: TGTGCCAGCAGTTTTGGTGGGGTCCCTTTGAACACTGAAGCTTTCTTT.

Details on this clone: At the DNA level, this CDR3 is encoded by other sequences in the same sample as well. The V and J genes are TRBV28 and TRBJ1-2; 7 nucleotides align to TRBD1. Losses at the gene ends were 3 bases for V and 5 bases for J; bases not matched to a gene: 3. Germline CDR1 and CDR2: MDHEN and SYDVKM. This CDR3 has 13 residues. The CDR3 nucleotides read TGTGCCAGCAGTTTCGGACAGGAATATGGCTACACCTTC. This translates into CASSFGQEYGYTF.

Comments on this clone: Other DNA sequences within the sample encode an identical CDR3. This sequence joins TRBV10-1 and TRBJ1-2, with D hard to call. Trimming took 0 bases from V and 8 from J, leaving 10 bases between them. The CDR3 is made up of 13 amino acids. Germline V gene data show CDR1 as WNHNN and CDR2 as SYGVQD (reference sequence). DNA of the CDR3: TGCGCCAGCAGTGAGTCTGGAAGAGAGGGCTACACCTTC. As protein: CASSESGREGYTF.

The rearrangement links TRBV10-3 to TRBJ2-2, with D perhaps matching TRBD1 (5 bases). V shed 6 bases and J shed 0 bases, with 14 bases lying between them. The germline gives CDR1 ENHRY, CDR2 SYGVKD. This CDR3 comprises 16 residues. Written as DNA, the CDR3 is TGTGCCATCAGGGGGCAGGCGGCTTCGAACACCGGGGAGCTGTTTTTT. This encodes CAIRGQAASNTGELFF.

The genes are TRBV7-8 and TRBJ2-7; maybe TRBD1 (5 bases). V lost 3 bases, J lost 6 bases, and 12 bases lay in between. The CDR3 consists of 13 residues. CDR1 is SGHVS and CDR2 is FQNEAQ in the germline V gene. CDR3 DNA sequence: TGTGCCAGCAGCTTCGGATTGCAGGGCGAGCAGTACTTC. Amino acids: CASSFGLQGEQYF. Combining the CDR3 with reference TRBV7-8 and TRBJ2-7 gives the whole variable domain GAGVSQSPRYKVAKRGQDVALRCDPISGHVSLFWYQQALGQGPEFLTYFQNEAQLDKSGLPSDRFFAERPEGSVSTLKIQRTQQEDSAVYLCASSFGLQGEQYFGPGTRLTVT.

Concerning this clone: The same CDR3 is also encoded by other DNA sequences in this sample. The J gene is TRBJ2-5, the V gene TRBV7-9, with unresolved D. V lost 0 bases and J 5 bases, leaving 4 bases between the germline ends. The V gene's germline CDR1 is SEHNR and CDR2 FQNEAQ (reference sequence). This CDR3 comprises 12 residues. This chain's CDR3 is CASSLAGETQYF. The CDR3 DNA reads as TGTGCCAGCAGCTTAGCCGGGGAGACCCAGTACTTC.

In this sample, this clone turned up once. Other DNA sequences in the same sample also yield this CDR3. The J gene is TRBJ2-1, the V gene TRBV7-2; no clear D gene. This CDR3 contains 12 residues. Trimming took 1 base from V and 8 from J, leaving 6 bases between them. Germline CDR1 is SGHTA and CDR2 is FQGNSA. Here the CDR3 reads CASSLVLDEQFF. DNA for the CDR3: TGTGCCAGCAGCTTAGTTCTAGATGAGCAGTTCTTC.

On this clone itself: This sample also contains other DNA sequences that code for the same CDR3. The chain recombines TRBV11-2 with TRBJ2-1; 15 bases line up with TRBD2. J gave up 4 bases and V 5 bases, and 3 bases lay outside the gene matches. CDR1 is SGHAT and CDR2 is FQNNGV in the germline V gene. The CDR3 loop spans 16 amino acids. DNA for the CDR3: TGTGCCAGCAGCCGAGGACTAGCGGGAGGGTACAATGAGCAGTTCTTC. Amino acids: CASSRGLAGGYNEQFF.

The chain joins TRBV15 to TRBJ2-4; 9 nucleotides agree with TRBD2. The CDR3 loop spans 19 amino acids. Germline trimming cut 1 base from V and 8 bases from J; bases unmatched to any gene: 18. Per germline, CDR1 LNHNV and CDR2 YYDKDF (reference sequence). The CDR3 loop reads CATSRGLVAGGTMWDIQYF. The CDR3 nucleotides read TGTGCCACCAGCAGAGGACTAGTTGCGGGAGGGACTATGTGGGACATTCAGTACTTC. Together with reference TRBV15 and TRBJ2-4, the CDR3 gives the full variable domain: DAMVIQNPRYQVTQFGKPVTLSCSQTLNHNVMYWYQQKSSQAPKLLFHYYDKDFNNEADTPDNFQSRRPNTSFCFLDIRSPGLGDTAMYLCATSRGLVAGGTMWDIQYFGAGTRLSVL.

The chain combines TRBV9 with TRBJ2-2; no definite D call. V lost 0 bases, J lost 0 bases, and 9 bases lay in between. This CDR3 contains 16 residues. Germline V gives CDR1 SGDLS, CDR2 YYNGEE. The CDR3 DNA follows: TGTGCCAGCAGCGTAGTGGTGGGCGCGAACACCGGGGAGCTGTTTTTT. It is translated as CASSVVVGANTGELFF. The full variable domain, in which reference TRBV9 and TRBJ2-2 provide the parts outside the CDR3, is DSGVTQTPKHLITATGQRVTLRCSPRSGDLSVYWYQQSLDQGLQFLIQYYNGEERAKGNILERFSAQQFPDLHSELNLSSLELGDSALYFCASSVVVGANTGELFFGEGSRLTVL.

The chain uses TRBV4-1 and TRBJ2-5; D is ambiguous. Trimming took 4 bases from V and 3 from J, leaving 21 bases between them. Per the germline V gene, CDR1 is MGHRA and CDR2 is YSYEKL. There are 17 residues in the CDR3. CDR3 sequence: CASSLLGLFDGKETQYF. CDR3 DNA: TGCGCCAGCAGCCTCCTTGGTCTTTTTGACGGCAAAGAGACCCAGTACTTC.

The CDR3 here is CASSRWTVSTDTQYF. CDR3 coding DNA: TGCGCCAGCAGCAGATGGACGGTGAGCACAGATACGCAGTATTTT. The rearrangement joins TRBV5-1 to TRBJ2-3; D remains unclear. V was trimmed by 4 bases and J by 0 bases, leaving 12 bases between them. The length of the CDR3 is 15 residues. Germline V gives CDR1 SGHRS, CDR2 YFSETQ. Looking up the rest from reference TRBV5-1 and TRBJ2-3 gives the full variable domain: KAGVTQTPRYLIKTRGQQVTLSCSPISGHRSVSWYQQTPGQGLQFLFEYFSETQRNKGNFPGRFSGRQFSNSRSEMNVSTLELGDSALYLCASSRWTVSTDTQYFGPGTRLTVL.